This T cell receptor beta chain was identified during a study of cytomegalovirus exposure and HLA in healthy donors. Both 60 Vbeta primers and 13 Jbeta primers went into the PCR. Assay: immunoSEQ multiplex PCR; the TCRdb copy retains only in-frame clones and omits some. The sample contains more than 150,000 clones, 70% to 90% of which appear only once. Looked up from germline, CDR1 is LGHNA and CDR2 is YNFKEQ. The CDR3 sequence is 18 residues long. Germline trimming cut 1 base from V and 2 bases from J; bases unmatched to any gene: 8. This chain joins TRBV4-2 and TRBJ2-2; 9 bases map to TRBD2. The TCR comes from a woman between 18 and 30 years old in good health and CMV-seronegative. Sequencing used PBMCs. Written as DNA, the CDR3 is TGTGCCAGCAGCCAAGGGGCTAGCGGGGAATTAAACACCGGGGAGCTGTTTTTT. It translates to CASSQGASGELNTGELFF.